A selection of T cell receptor beta chains follows, all from one sample in a study of T cell repertoires in cytomegalovirus infection. A single record per CDR3 protein comes from TCRdb applying MiXCR to the reads. Found here are approximately 910,000 distinct CDR3 sequences, roughly 30% of them singletons; the top ten hold over 10%. Their antigens are not known. This specimen was cultured CD8+ T cells from PBMCs, taken from culture after CMV antigen stimulation. All receptors derive from a human donor in good health (CMV status not recorded). Some clones in this sample may be carry-over from other donors' samples. Each CDR3 is given with its conserved first and last residue. A D gene is named only where the DNA matches it firmly.

v_gene,j_gene,d_gene,CDR3aa
TRBV27,TRBJ1-1,NA,CASSFRFRPNTEAFF
TRBV27,TRBJ2-1,NA,CASKNGGASYNEQFF
TRBV20-1,TRBJ1-2,NA,CSAWNRGQRRGGYTF
TRBV5-1,TRBJ1-1,TRBD1,CASSTRDSPNTEAFF
TRBV7-2,TRBJ2-3,TRBD2,CASSLSGGGVDTQYF
TRBV7-7,TRBJ2-1,TRBD2,CASSFSGGPFAEQFF
TRBV7-6,TRBJ2-1,TRBD2,CASSSSGGLGGGQFF
TRBV4-1,TRBJ1-1,NA,CASSQPQGPDMNTEAFF
TRBV28,TRBJ2-1,NA,CASGKDSNEQFF
TRBV15,TRBJ1-3,NA,CATSRDRSSGNTIYF
TRBV4-1,TRBJ1-5,NA,CASSQDRDQPQHF
TRBV27,TRBJ2-3,NA,CASSQRLADTQYF
TRBV25-1,TRBJ1-2,NA,CASSEGGKPHYGYTF
TRBV29-1,TRBJ2-3,TRBD2,CSVRGSGGEADTQYF
TRBV9,TRBJ1-1,TRBD1,CASSVGQDHRTEAFF
TRBV28,TRBJ2-2,TRBD2,CASSFLFSGGNTGELFF
TRBV4-1,TRBJ2-7,NA,CASSQGQATYEQYF
TRBV27,TRBJ1-5,NA,CASSPLGARNQPQHF
TRBV27,TRBJ1-5,NA,CASSQINNQPQHF
TRBV3-1,TRBJ1-5,TRBD1,CASSTGDSNQPQHF
TRBV7-9,TRBJ2-7,NA,CASSVGRAGEQYF
TRBV15,TRBJ1-1,NA,CATSRDTPMNTEAFF
TRBV20-1,TRBJ1-1,NA,CSAVQDEAFF